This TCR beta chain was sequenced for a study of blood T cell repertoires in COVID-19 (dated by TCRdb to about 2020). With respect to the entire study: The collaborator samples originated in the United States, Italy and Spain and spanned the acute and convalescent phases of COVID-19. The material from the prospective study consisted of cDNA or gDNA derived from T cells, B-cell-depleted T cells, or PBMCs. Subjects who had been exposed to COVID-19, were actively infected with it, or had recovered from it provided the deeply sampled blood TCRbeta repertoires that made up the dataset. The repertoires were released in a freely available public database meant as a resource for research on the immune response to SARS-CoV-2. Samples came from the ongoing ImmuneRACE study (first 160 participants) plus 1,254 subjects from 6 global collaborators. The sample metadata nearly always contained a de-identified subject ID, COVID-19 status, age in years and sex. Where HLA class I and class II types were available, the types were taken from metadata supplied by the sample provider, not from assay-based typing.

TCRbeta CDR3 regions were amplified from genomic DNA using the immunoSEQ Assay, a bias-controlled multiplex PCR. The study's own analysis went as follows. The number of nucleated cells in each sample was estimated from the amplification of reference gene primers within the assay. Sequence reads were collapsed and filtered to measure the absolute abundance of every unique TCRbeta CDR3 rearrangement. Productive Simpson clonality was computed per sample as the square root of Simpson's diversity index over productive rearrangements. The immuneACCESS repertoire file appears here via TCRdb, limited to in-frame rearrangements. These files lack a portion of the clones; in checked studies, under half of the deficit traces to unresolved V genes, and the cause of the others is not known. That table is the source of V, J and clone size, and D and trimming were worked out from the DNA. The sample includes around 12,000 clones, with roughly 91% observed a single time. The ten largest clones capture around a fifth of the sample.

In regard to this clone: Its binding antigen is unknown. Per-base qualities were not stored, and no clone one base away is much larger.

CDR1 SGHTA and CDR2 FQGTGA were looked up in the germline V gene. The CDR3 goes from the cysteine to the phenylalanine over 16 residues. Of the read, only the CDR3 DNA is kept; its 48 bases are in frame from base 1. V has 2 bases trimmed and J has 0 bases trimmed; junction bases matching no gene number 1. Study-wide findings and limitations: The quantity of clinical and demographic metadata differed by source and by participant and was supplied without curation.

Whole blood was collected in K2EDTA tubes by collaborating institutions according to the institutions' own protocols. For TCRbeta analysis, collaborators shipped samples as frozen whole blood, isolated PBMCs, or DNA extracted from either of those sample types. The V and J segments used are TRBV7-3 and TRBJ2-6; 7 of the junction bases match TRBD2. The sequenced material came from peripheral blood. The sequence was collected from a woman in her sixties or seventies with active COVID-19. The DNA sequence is TGTGCCAGCAGCTTAGGGACTACCTCTGGGGCCAACGTCCTGACTTTC. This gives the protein CASSLGTTSGANVLTF.